This T cell receptor beta chain was sequenced during a study of identifying expanded T cells in peripheral blood (dated by TCRdb to about 2019). Regarding the study in general: Technical replicates were generated by sequencing separate aliquots of the same genomic DNA pool, and four replicates were compared pairwise.

A distance of 15 bases separates the germline ends of V and J, which lose 5 bases and 4 bases respectively. In the germline V gene (reference sequence), CDR1 corresponds to LNHDA and CDR2 to SQIVND. From the cysteine through the phenylalanine, the CDR3 covers 15 amino acids. The only DNA kept is the CDR3, 45 bases in frame from the first base. Study-level results and caveats: Across all healthy-donor time intervals, the beta-binomial model significantly lowered both the number of clones called differentially abundant and the false-positive rate. Across all healthy donors, variance in clone template counts between two-week samples was found to increase significantly with total template count. The binomial model flagged 0.95 to 1.5 differentially abundant clones between technical replicates but about 16 over around two weeks and about 19 over around four weeks. It was expected by the authors that biological variance in healthy repertoires might increase further over much longer intervals, such as months to years.

No immune events such as infections were documented for the healthy donors during the collection period. Time-dependent variance in a beta-binomial model of T-cell clone differential abundance was calibrated using healthy-donor blood repertoires as a training cohort. The training cohort included approximately 10 healthy donors, of whom 3 were female and 7 were male. An age range of roughly 25 to 65 years, with an average of approximately 43 years, was recorded for the donors. Whole blood was collected from each healthy donor at three time points spaced around 2 weeks apart and obtained from a commercial supplier. For immunosequencing, genomic DNA was extracted from unsorted whole blood. The immunoSEQ Assay, which relies on bias-controlled multiplex PCR amplification of genomic DNA, was used to profile TCRbeta CDR3 regions. Under the source paper's analysis protocol: To quantify the absolute abundance of each unique TCRbeta CDR3 region, the sequences were collapsed and filtered. Differential abundance was tested with a binomial (Fisher-equivalent) model and with a beta-binomial model adding time-dependent variance fitted from healthy donors. Clones with fewer than 5 combined templates were excluded, and clones with Benjamini-Hochberg FDR below 0.01 were called differentially abundant. Using the form v = (b*log(k)+a)^2, the beta-binomial variance was modeled as a function of the total template count across the two samples. In its TCRdb copy, this immuneACCESS table keeps in-frame sequences only and misses some clones. Where compared with another copy, unresolved V genes explain less than half of these, and the others have no known cause. V and J calls and clone size come straight from that table; D and trimming were deduced from the DNA. The sample includes around 82,000 clones, with 84% observed a single time. Around 19% of the sample rests with the top ten.

A note on this clone: Its binding antigen is unknown. Base qualities are missing; no much larger clone stands one base away.

Material: blood. This TCR derives from a person aged 18-70 years in good health. The chain is encoded by TRBV19 joined to TRBJ2-1; no D gene call is confident. Here is the DNA: TGTGCCAGTAGTCCCCGAATAGACGAGTACAATGAGCAGTTCTTC. Translation gives CASSPRIDEYNEQFF.